This T cell receptor beta chain came from a study of blood T cell repertoires in COVID-19. Overall study: PBMCs, B-cell-depleted T cells, or T cells provided the cDNA or gDNA that made up the material.

There are 14 residues in the CDR3. Trimming left V 9 bases short and J 3 bases short, with 14 bases between. The V gene's germline CDR1 is LNHDA and CDR2 SQIVND (reference sequence). Per the original methods: Reference gene primers were amplified, and this amplification served to estimate nucleated cell counts. TCRdb's copy holds only in-frame clones and misses some; the assay was immunoSEQ multiplex PCR. The V and J calls and the clone size are those of that table, but D and trimming were determined from the DNA. Seen here are 150,000 to 200,000 clones, around 84% observed once, and the top ten hold roughly 15%. The participants were between about 18 and 90 years old and came from 24 US areas.

The chain combines TRBV19 with TRBJ1-4; D remains ambiguous. The receptor was derived from a middle-aged man who had recovered from COVID-19. Sequenced input: PBMCs or T cells enriched from blood (not recorded which). The DNA for the CDR3 is TGTGCCAGCTCCGTAAGCGGGCCTAATGAAAAACTGTTTTTT. It yields the protein CASSVSGPNEKLFF.